This T cell receptor beta chain was retrieved from a study of T cell repertoires in cytomegalovirus infection. TCRdb itself ran the reads through MiXCR, one entry per CDR3 protein. The sample has some 680,000 distinct CDR3 sequences, roughly 35% seen once. This clonotype has just a few counts. Its antigen is unidentified. Whole-study results and caveats: It was HLA-C-restricted CMV-specific TCR beta clonotypes that dominated the response ex vivo.

The specimen was PBMCs. The TCR sequence derives from a human donor in good health (CMV status not recorded). Some clones in this sample may be carry-over from other donors' samples.

The CDR3 loop is CSAIVAGGTDTQYF. Here the CDR3 DNA reads TGCAGTGCTATCGTAGCGGGGGGCACAGATACGCAGTATTTT. The chain uses TRBV20-1 and TRBJ2-3, with 9 bases that match TRBD2. The CDR3 is 14 residues long. Germline values: CDR1 DFQATT, CDR2 SNEGSKA (reference sequence). V lost 4 bases and J lost 1; bases outside the gene matches: 3.